These 11 T cell receptor beta chains were all obtained from the same sample, sequenced in a study of blood T cell repertoires in COVID-19. Repertoires were generated with immunoSEQ multiplex PCR, while TCRdb's copy carries only in-frame clones and drops some. The data show about 230,000 clones, 70% to 90% seen once. Material: peripheral blood. Source of these receptors: a man aged 35 to 55 with acute or convalescent COVID-19.

This clone was seen a few times. This sequence joins TRBV3-1 (or the pseudogene TRBV3-2) and TRBJ1-1, with 10 nucleotides matching TRBD1. This CDR3 region has 15 residues. The germline gives CDR1 LGHDT, CDR2 YNNKEL (reference sequence). The V and J ends lost 5 bases and 5 bases, in that order; junction bases with no gene match: 8. The CDR3 here is CASSLLDRGKTEAFF. In DNA form, the CDR3 reads TGTGCCAGCAGCTTATTGGACAGGGGGAAAACTGAAGCTTTCTTT.

The chain recombines TRBV7-6 with TRBJ2-5; 11 bases match TRBD2. This CDR3 comprises 15 residues. In germline, CDR1 is SGHVS, CDR2 FNYEAQ. The V gene end was trimmed by 1 base and the J gene end by 5 bases; junction bases not matched to a gene: 3. For the CDR3, the DNA is TGTGCCAGCAGCTTAGGGGTAGCGGGGGGGGAGACCCAGTACTTC. This sequence encodes CASSLGVAGGETQYF.

The chain is built from TRBV6-6 and TRBJ1-2, with D maybe TRBD1 (5 bases). V lost 0 bases, J lost 6 bases, and 11 bases lay in between. The CDR3 is made up of 14 amino acids. Germline CDR1 reads MNHNY; CDR2 reads SVGAGI (reference sequence). This chain's CDR3 is CASSYSQGTDGYTF. CDR3 coding DNA: TGTGCCAGCAGTTACTCCCAGGGTACGGATGGCTACACCTTC.

J is TRBJ1-3 and V is TRBV27; 9 nucleotides agree with TRBD1. V dropped 5 bases and J dropped 0; count of bases not matched to a gene: 8. The length of the CDR3 is 17 residues. Germline CDR1 MNHEY, CDR2 SMNVEV (reference sequence). Here the CDR3 DNA reads TGTGCCAGCAGTAGAACCGGGACAGGGATCTCTGGAAACACCATATATTTT. Translated, it gives CASSRTGTGISGNTIYF.

The chain is built from TRBV5-4 and TRBJ1-2, with D uncertain. Germline V CDR1 and CDR2: SGHNT, YYREEE (reference sequence). The CDR3 is made up of 15 amino acids. V was shortened by 2 bases and J by 4 bases, with 15 bases between the two germline ends. This CDR3 reads CASSFYEQYSYGYTF. The CDR3 coding sequence is TGTGCCAGCAGCTTTTATGAACAGTACAGCTATGGCTACACCTTC.

As regards this clone: The sample contains more than one DNA sequence encoding this CDR3. The genes are TRBV29-1 and TRBJ1-1; no reliable D call. This CDR3 spans 11 amino acids. From germline, CDR1 is SQVTM and CDR2 ANQGSEA. V was clipped by 5 bases and J by 1 base, with 5 bases between them. CDR3 in amino acids: CSVTGNTEAFF. The CDR3 DNA follows: TGCAGCGTTACGGGGAACACTGAAGCTTTCTTT.

The rearrangement joins TRBV25-1 to TRBJ1-1, with a tentative D call TRBD1 (5 bases). The CDR3 loop spans 13 amino acids. V lost 5 bases and J 3 bases, leaving 10 bases between the germline ends. Germline lookup yields CDR1 MGHDK and CDR2 SYGVNS. CDR3 nucleotides: TGTGCCAGCAGTCGGCAGGGATACACTGAAGCTTTCTTT. This encodes CASSRQGYTEAFF.

This chain joins TRBV5-1 and TRBJ2-3; D gene ambiguous. Trimming shortened V by 0 bases and J by 0 bases, and 11 bases separated the two germline ends. The germline CDR1 and CDR2 sequences are SGHRS and YFSETQ. The CDR3 extends over 16 amino acids. The CDR3 sequence: CASSLGEFGSTDTQYF. The CDR3 DNA is TGCGCCAGCAGCTTGGGAGAGTTCGGTAGCACAGATACGCAGTATTTT.

The chain uses TRBV25-1 and TRBJ1-2; D gene unclear. The CDR3 length is 15 residues. V shed 8 bases and J shed 1 base, with 17 bases lying between them. CDR1 is MGHDK, CDR2 SYGVNS, per germline. CDR3 coding DNA: TGTGCCAGCGGGTCCGGGGAAGGCCTTAACTATGGCTACACCTTC. Amino acids: CASGSGEGLNYGYTF.

The chain joins TRBV5-4 to TRBJ1-6; perhaps TRBD1 as D (5 bases). There are 17 residues in the CDR3. Germline V gene lookup returns CDR1 SGHNT and CDR2 YYREEE (reference sequence). The V end was cut by 1 base, the J end by 0 bases, with 11 bases between. CDR3 in amino acids: CASSLSDTRSYNSPLHF. The CDR3 DNA is TGTGCCAGCAGCTTGTCGGACACCCGCTCCTATAATTCACCCCTCCACTTT.

The chain has TRBV5-6 and TRBJ1-2; 7 bases map to TRBD1. Looked up from germline, CDR1 is SGHDT and CDR2 is YYEEEE. V shed 4 bases and J 8 bases; nucleotides not matched to a gene: 17. This CDR3 has 16 residues. The CDR3 DNA follows: TGTGCCAGCAGCGCAGTCCGAACAGGGGAGACTTGGGGCTACACCTTC. It specifies CASSAVRTGETWGYTF.